This record covers a single T cell receptor beta chain. Its antigen remains unidentified. These data are taken from a study of shared clonotypes between healthy human individuals. The study, taken as a whole, reports: About 5% of naive CD4 clonotypes were common to a handful of donors. Across subsets, estimated richness was generally greater for naive than for memory populations.

Clones were sequenced by immunoSEQ multiplex PCR, and TCRdb holds only the in-frame ones, with some missing. In the table there are about 1.1 million clones, approximately 77% of which are singletons. The TCR originated in a man between 18 and 35 years old in good health. Some clones in this sample may be carry-over from other donors' samples. Sequenced input: memory CD4+ T cells from PBMCs. Described subset: CD45RA-negative fraction.

The CDR3 DNA reads TGCAGCGCCGATCGACGGAACACCGGGGAGCTGTTTTTT. This encodes CSADRRNTGELFF. J is TRBJ2-2 and V is TRBV29-1, with D unclear. The CDR3 has 13 residues. V dropped 7 bases and J dropped 1 base, with 10 bases sitting between them. Germline V lookup: CDR1 SQVTM, CDR2 ANQGSEA.